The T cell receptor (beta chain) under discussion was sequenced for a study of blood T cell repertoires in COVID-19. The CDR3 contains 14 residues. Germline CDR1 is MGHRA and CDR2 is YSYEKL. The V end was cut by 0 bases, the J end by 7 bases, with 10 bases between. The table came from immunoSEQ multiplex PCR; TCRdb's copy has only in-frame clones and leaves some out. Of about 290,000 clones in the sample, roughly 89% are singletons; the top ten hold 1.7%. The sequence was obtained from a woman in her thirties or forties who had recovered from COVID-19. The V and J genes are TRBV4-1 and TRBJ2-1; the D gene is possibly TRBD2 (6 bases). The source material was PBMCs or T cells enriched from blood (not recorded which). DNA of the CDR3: TGCGCCAGCAGCCAAGAGTACCGGGGGAATGAGCAGTTCTTC. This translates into CASSQEYRGNEQFF.